Below are 5 T cell receptor beta chains sequenced from a single sample in a study of T-cell reconstitution after alpha-beta-depleted transplantation in children. Unique molecular identifiers were incorporated into the prepared TCRbeta library. TCRdb recomputed calls from the PCR reads with MiXCR, one row per CDR3 protein. The table lists approximately 220,000 distinct CDR3 sequences, approximately 17% of them singletons. Sample: PBMCs, mostly from graft donor cells, taken 360 days after TCRalphabeta/CD19-depleted stem cell transplant. The receptor set was obtained from a male patient aged 2 to 10 who had a stem cell transplant for acute lymphoblastic leukemia, so the T cells may come from the graft donor.

The chain couples TRBV28 to TRBJ1-2; no firm D call. Germline V lookup: CDR1 MDHEN, CDR2 SYDVKM. CDR3 length equals 11 residues. Trimming stripped 10 bases from V and 4 bases from J, with 10 bases between. The CDR3 DNA reads as TGTGCCACCCGCCTGGGCTATGGCTACACCTTC. This translates into CATRLGYGYTF.

CDR3 DNA sequence: TGTGCCAGCAGTTACGGACCGGGACAGGGGAACAATGAGCAGTTCTTC. It codes for CASSYGPGQGNNEQFF. The J gene is TRBJ2-1, the V gene TRBV6-5; 10 bases are shared with TRBD1. The CDR3 is made up of 16 amino acids. The germline V gene encodes CDR1 MNHEY and CDR2 SVGAGI. J was trimmed by 5 bases and V by 2 bases; bases with no gene match: 6.

The chain combines TRBV11-2 with TRBJ2-1, with D hard to call. This CDR3 spans 12 amino acids. Germline V gene sequence: CDR1 SGHAT, CDR2 FQNNGV. Trimming removed 3 bases from V and 9 bases from J, with 9 bases in between. CDR3 sequence: CASSFFAREQFF. The CDR3 nucleotides are TGTGCCAGCAGCTTCTTCGCGCGTGAGCAGTTCTTC.

This chain uses TRBV20-1 with TRBJ2-6; a weak D match, TRBD2 (6 bases). The germline CDR1 and CDR2 sequences are DFQATT and SNEGSKA (reference sequence). The CDR3 covers 16 residues. V was clipped by 6 bases and J by 0 bases, with 15 bases between them. In DNA form, the CDR3 reads TGCAGTGCCATGGGAGGAGGGCGCTCTGGGGCCAACGTCCTGACTTTC. Translating gives CSAMGGGRSGANVLTF.

The V call is TRBV4-3, the J call TRBJ2-1, with D unresolved. Trimming stripped 1 base from V and 15 bases from J, with 28 bases between. Germline CDR1 reads LGHNA; CDR2 reads YSLEER. This CDR3 is built from 17 residues. The CDR3 is CASSQGLRLLEPRIPFF. CDR3 nucleotides: TGCGCCAGCAGCCAAGGACTCAGATTATTGGAGCCTAGGATTCCGTTCTTC.